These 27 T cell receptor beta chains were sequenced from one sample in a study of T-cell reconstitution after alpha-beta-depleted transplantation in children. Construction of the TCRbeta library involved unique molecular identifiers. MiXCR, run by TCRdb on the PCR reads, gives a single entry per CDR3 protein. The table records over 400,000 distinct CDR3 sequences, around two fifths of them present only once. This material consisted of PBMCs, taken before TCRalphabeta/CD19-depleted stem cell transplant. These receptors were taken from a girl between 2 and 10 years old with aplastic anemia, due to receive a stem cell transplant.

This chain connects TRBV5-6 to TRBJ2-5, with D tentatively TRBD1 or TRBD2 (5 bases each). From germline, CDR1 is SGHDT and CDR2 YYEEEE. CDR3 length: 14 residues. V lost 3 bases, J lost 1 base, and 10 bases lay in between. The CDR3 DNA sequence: TGTGCCAGCAGCTGGGGGACCGGCCAAGAGACCCAGTACTTC. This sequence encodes CASSWGTGQETQYF.

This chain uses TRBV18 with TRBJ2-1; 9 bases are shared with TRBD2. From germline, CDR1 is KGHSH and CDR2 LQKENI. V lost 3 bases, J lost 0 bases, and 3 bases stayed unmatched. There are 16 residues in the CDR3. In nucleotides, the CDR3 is TGTGCCAGCTCACCTACTAGCGGGTTCTCCTACAATGAGCAGTTCTTC. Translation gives CASSPTSGFSYNEQFF. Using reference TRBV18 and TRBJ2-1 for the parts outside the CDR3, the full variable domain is NAGVMQNPRHLVRRRGQEARLRCSPMKGHSHVYWYRQLPEEGLKFMVYLQKENIIDESGMPKERFSAEFPKEGPSILRIQQVVRGDSAAYFCASSPTSGFSYNEQFFGPGTRLTVL.

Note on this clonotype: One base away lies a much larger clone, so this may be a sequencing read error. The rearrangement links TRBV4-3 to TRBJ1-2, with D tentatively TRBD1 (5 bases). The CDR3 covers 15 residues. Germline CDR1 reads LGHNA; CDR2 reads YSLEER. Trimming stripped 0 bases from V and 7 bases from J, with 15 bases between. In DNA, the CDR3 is TGCGCCAGCAGCCAAGATACGGGGCAGAGCTGTGGCTACACCTTC. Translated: CASSQDTGQSCGYTF.

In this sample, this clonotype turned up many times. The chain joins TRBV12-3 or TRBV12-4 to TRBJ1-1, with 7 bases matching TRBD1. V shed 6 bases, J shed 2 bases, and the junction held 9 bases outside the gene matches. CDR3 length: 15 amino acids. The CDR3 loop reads CASSRLRDSNTEAFF. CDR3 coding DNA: TGTGCCAGCAGCCGACTCCGGGACAGCAACACTGAAGCTTTCTTT.

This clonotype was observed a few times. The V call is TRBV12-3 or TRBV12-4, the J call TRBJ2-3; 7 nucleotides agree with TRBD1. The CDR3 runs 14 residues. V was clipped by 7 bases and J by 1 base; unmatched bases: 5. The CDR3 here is CASTSGGGTDTQYF. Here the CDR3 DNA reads TGTGCCAGCACATCAGGGGGTGGCACAGATACGCAGTATTTT.

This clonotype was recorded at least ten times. The CDR3 reads CASSASSKNLPYEQYF. The CDR3 DNA sequence: TGTGCCAGCAGCGCTAGCAGTAAGAATTTGCCCTACGAGCAGTACTTC. The chain is built from TRBV9 and TRBJ2-7; weak D call: TRBD2 (5 bases). Trimming removed 3 bases from V and 2 bases from J, with 18 bases in between. The CDR3 runs to 16 residues. CDR1 is SGDLS, CDR2 YYNGEE, per germline.

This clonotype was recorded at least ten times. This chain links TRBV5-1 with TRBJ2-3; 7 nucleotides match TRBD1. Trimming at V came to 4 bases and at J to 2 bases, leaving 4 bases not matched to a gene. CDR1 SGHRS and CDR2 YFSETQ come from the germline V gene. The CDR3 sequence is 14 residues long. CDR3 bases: TGCGCCAGCAGCATACAGGGGAACACAGATACGCAGTATTTT. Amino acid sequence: CASSIQGNTDTQYF.

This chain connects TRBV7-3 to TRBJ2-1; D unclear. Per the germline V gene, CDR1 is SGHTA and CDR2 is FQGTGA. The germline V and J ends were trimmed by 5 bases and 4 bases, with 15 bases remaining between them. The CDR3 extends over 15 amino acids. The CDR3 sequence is CASSLNSGVYNEQFF. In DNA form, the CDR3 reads TGTGCCAGCAGCCTTAACTCCGGCGTTTACAATGAGCAGTTCTTC.

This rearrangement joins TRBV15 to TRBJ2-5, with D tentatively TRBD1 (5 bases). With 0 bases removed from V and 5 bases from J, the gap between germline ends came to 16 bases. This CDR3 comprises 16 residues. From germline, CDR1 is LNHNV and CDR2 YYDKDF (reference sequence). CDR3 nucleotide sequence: TGTGCCACCAGCAGAGAAATCGACTCAGGGTTTGAGACCCAGTACTTC. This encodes CATSREIDSGFETQYF.

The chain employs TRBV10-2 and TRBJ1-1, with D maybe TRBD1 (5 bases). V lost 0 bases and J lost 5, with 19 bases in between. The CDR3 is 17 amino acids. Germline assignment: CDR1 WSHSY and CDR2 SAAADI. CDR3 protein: CASSESTGRVGRTEAFF. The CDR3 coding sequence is TGCGCCAGCAGTGAGTCCACCGGCAGGGTTGGTCGTACTGAAGCTTTCTTT.

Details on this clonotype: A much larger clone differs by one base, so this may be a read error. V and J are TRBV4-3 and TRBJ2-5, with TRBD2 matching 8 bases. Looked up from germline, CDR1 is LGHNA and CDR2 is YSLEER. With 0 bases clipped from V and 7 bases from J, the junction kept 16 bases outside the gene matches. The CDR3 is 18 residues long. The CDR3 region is CASSQDGVAGNSKGTQYF. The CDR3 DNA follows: TGCGCCAGCAGCCAAGATGGAGTAGCGGGAAACTCCAAGGGGACCCAGTACTTC.

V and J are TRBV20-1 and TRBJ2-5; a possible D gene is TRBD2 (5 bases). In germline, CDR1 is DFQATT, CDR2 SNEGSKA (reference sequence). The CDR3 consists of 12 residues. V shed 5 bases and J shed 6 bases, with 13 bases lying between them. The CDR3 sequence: CSAGPSSQTQYF. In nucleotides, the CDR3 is TGCAGTGCTGGCCCCTCTAGCCAGACCCAGTACTTC.

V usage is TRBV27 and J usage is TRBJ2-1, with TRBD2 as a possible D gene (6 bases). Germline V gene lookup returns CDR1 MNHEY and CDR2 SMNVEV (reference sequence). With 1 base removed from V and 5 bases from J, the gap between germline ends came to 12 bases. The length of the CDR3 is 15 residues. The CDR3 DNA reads TGTGCCAGCAGTTTATACGGGACTTTCGACAATGAGCAGTTCTTC. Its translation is CASSLYGTFDNEQFF.

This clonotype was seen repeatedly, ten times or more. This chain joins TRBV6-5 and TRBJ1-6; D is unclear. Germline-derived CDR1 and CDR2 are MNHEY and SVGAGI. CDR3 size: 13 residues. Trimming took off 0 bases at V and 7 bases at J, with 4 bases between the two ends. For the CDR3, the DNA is TGTGCCAGCAGTTACTCGCGGAATTCACCCCTCCACTTT. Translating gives CASSYSRNSPLHF.

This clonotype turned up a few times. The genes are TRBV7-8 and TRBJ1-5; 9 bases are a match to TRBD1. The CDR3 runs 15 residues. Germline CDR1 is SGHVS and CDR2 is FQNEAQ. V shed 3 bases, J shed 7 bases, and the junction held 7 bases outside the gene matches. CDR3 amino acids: CASSFAQGAGQPQHF. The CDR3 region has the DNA TGTGCCAGCAGCTTCGCACAGGGGGCCGGACAGCCCCAGCATTTT.

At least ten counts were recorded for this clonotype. The CDR3 nucleotides read TGCAGCGCCACCCGGACTAGCGGGAGGAGCCACGAGCAGTACTTC. Amino acids: CSATRTSGRSHEQYF. This chain uses TRBV29-1 with TRBJ2-7; TRBD2 agrees at 14 bases. Losses at the gene ends were 7 bases for V and 5 bases for J; bases not matched to a gene: 10. The CDR3 sequence is 15 residues long. The germline CDR1 and CDR2 sequences are SQVTM and ANQGSEA.

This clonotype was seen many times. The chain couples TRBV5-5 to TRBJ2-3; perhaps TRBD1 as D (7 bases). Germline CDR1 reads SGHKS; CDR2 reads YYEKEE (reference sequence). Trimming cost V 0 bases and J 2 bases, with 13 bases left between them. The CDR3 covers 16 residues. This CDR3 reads CASSLGQGGSTDTQYF. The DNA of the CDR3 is TGTGCCAGCAGCTTGGGACAGGGAGGTTCCACAGATACGCAGTATTTT.

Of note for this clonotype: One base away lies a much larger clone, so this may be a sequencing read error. The DNA of the CDR3 is TGCGCCAGCAGCTTGGAGGGGGCGCACGGAAACACCAAATATTTT. Translating gives CASSLEGAHGNTKYF. This chain connects TRBV5-1 to TRBJ1-3; 7 bases are a match to TRBD1. Germline V gene data show CDR1 as SGHRS and CDR2 as YFSETQ. The CDR3 is made up of 15 amino acids.

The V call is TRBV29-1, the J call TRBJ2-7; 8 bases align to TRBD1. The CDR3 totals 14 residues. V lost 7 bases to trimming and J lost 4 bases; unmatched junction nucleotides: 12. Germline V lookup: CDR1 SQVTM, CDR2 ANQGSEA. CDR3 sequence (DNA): TGCAGCGGAGACATGGACAGGGTTGAATACGAGCAGTACTTC. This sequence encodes CSGDMDRVEYEQYF.

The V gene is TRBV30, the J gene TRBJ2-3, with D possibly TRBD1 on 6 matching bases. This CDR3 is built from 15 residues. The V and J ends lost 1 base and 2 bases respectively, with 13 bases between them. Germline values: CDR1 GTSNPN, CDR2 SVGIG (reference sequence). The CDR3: CAWSAGTPHTDTQYF. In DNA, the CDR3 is TGTGCCTGGAGTGCGGGGACACCACACACAGATACGCAGTATTTT.

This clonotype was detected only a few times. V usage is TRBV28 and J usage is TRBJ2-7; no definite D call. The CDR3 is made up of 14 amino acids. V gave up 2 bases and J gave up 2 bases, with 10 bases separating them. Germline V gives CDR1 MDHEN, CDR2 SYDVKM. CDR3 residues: CASSLMVTPYEQYF. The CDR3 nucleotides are TGTGCCAGCAGTTTAATGGTGACACCCTACGAGCAGTACTTC.

The CDR3 region has the DNA TGTGCCAGCAACCGGGGGACAGATACGCAGTATTTT. As protein: CASNRGTDTQYF. The gene calls are TRBV7-9 and TRBJ2-3; maybe TRBD2 (6 bases). The CDR3 runs 12 residues. Trimming stripped 7 bases from V and 3 bases from J, with 8 bases between. The V gene's germline CDR1 is SEHNR and CDR2 FQNEAQ (reference sequence).

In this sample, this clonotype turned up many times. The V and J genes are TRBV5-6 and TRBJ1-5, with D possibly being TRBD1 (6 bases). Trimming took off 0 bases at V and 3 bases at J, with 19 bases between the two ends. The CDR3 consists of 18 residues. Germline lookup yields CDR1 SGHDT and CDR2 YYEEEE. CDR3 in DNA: TGTGCCAGCAGCTTGGAGGGGGGAGACAGCGACGTCAATCAGCCCCAGCATTTT. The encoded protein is CASSLEGGDSDVNQPQHF.

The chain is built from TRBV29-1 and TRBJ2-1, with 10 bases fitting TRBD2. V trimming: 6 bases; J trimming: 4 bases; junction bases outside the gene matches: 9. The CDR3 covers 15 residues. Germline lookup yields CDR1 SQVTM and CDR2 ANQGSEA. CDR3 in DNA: TGCAGCGTCCGAAACGGACTAGCGGAGTACAATGAGCAGTTCTTC. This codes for CSVRNGLAEYNEQFF.

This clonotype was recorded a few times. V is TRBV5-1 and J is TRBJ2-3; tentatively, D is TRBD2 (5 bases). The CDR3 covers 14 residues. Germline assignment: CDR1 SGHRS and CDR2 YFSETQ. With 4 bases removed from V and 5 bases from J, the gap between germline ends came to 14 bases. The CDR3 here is CASSPLRGKDTQYF. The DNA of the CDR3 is TGCGCCAGCAGCCCACTTCGGGGAAAAGATACGCAGTATTTT.

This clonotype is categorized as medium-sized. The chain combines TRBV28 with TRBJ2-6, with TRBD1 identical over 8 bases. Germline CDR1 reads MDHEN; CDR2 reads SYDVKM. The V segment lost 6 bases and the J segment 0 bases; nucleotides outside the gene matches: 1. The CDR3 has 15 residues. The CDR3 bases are TGTGCCAGCAGACAGGGGGTCTCTGGGGCCAACGTCCTGACTTTC. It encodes CASRQGVSGANVLTF. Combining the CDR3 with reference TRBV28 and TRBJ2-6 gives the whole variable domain DVKVTQSSRYLVKRTGEKVFLECVQDMDHENMFWYRQDPGLGLRLIYFSYDVKMKEKGDIPEGYSVSREKKERFSLILESASTNQTSMYLCASRQGVSGANVLTFGAGSRLTVL.

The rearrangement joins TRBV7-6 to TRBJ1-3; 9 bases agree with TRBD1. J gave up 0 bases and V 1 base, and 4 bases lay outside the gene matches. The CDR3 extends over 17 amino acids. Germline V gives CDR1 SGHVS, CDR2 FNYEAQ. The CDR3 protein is CASSLGTGGSSGNTIYF. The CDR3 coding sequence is TGTGCCAGCAGCTTAGGTACAGGGGGCAGCTCTGGAAACACCATATATTTT.